The T cell receptor beta chain under discussion was sequenced for a study of T cell changes during pregnancy in multiple sclerosis. The CDR3 consists of 12 residues. Germline CDR1 is SGHDT and CDR2 is YYEEEE. On this clone: At one of its ends the junction is not consistent with the germline gene, which may arise from a read error.

Sequencing used immunoSEQ multiplex PCR; TCRdb keeps in-frame clones, though not all of them. Among tens of thousands of clones, roughly 94% were seen once, and the ten largest hold more than 0.45%. The V call is TRBV5-6, the J call TRBJ1-2; maybe TRBD1 (6 bases). This TCR was sampled from a female donor with multiple sclerosis, enrolled in a pregnancy study. Specimen: CD4+ T cells from peripheral blood mononuclear cells, collected in the first trimester of pregnancy. The CDR3 DNA reads as TGTGCCAGCAGCTTGGAGTTTAACAGGGTGGACTTC. This encodes CASSLEFNRVDF.